Each of the 14 T cell receptor beta chains below was sequenced from the same sample in a study of T cell repertoires in aging, cancer and after chemotherapy. TCR beta rearrangements were amplified from peripheral blood genomic DNA. Rearranged V-D-J TRB sequences were amplified with a mixed TRB-A/B primer pool. A single record per CDR3 protein comes from TCRdb applying MiXCR to the multiplex PCR reads. Of about 12,000 distinct CDR3 sequences in the sample, approximately 31% are singletons; the top ten hold roughly 9.1%. The material sequenced was blood. All receptors come from a human donor in good health. The donor label of this sample is uncertain.

Points on this clonotype: A much more abundant neighbour one base away suggests this may be a read error. The chain has TRBV29-1 and TRBJ1-3; TRBD1 might be the D (6 bases). Per germline, CDR1 SQVTM and CDR2 ANQGSEA. The CDR3 extends over 12 amino acids. Here the CDR3 reads CIKDSSGNTIYF. The DNA of the CDR3 is TGCATCAAGGACAGCTCTGGAAACACCATATATTTT. Variable domain in full (rest from reference TRBV29-1 and TRBJ1-3): SAVISQKPSRDICQRGTSLTIQCQVDSQVTMMFWYRQQPGQSLTLIATANQGSEATYESGFVIDKFPISRPNLTFSTLTVSNMSPEDSSIYLCIKDSSGNTIYFGEGSWLTVV.

The rearrangement links TRBV7-2 to TRBJ1-3; weak D call: TRBD1 (5 bases). The germline V gene has CDR1 SGHTA and CDR2 FQGNSA. The CDR3 sequence is 13 residues long. V was cut by 3 bases and J by 4 bases, with 7 bases left in between. The CDR3 DNA sequence: TGTGCCAGCAGCTTTCGACAGGGAAACACCATATATTTT. Translation: CASSFRQGNTIYF.

The CDR3 coding sequence is TGTGCCAGCTCACCAAACCCAAGGGGCAGGGGCTACACCTTC. Protein sequence: CASSPNPRGRGYTF. The V call is TRBV18, the J call TRBJ1-2, with D perhaps TRBD1 (5 bases). Germline V CDR1 and CDR2: KGHSH, LQKENI. Trimming cost V 2 bases and J 8 bases, with 15 bases left between them. CDR3 length equals 14 residues.

The rearrangement uses TRBV20-1 and TRBJ2-3; the D gene is possibly TRBD1 (6 bases). The CDR3 loop spans 17 amino acids. The germline gives CDR1 DFQATT, CDR2 SNEGSKA (reference sequence). The V end was cut by 2 bases, the J end by 1 base, with 19 bases between. The CDR3 protein is CSARNQFSDRGTDTQYF. In DNA, the CDR3 is TGCAGTGCTAGAAACCAATTTTCGGACAGAGGCACAGATACGCAGTATTTT.

The chain links TRBV6-1 to TRBJ1-2; no reliable D call. The CDR3 is 8 amino acids. Trimming took off 8 bases at V and 7 bases at J, with 2 bases between the two ends. The germline V gene encodes CDR1 MNHNS and CDR2 SASEGT. DNA for the CDR3: TGTGCCAGCCCTGGCTACACCTTC. Protein: CASPGYTF.

In this sample, this clonotype turned up a few times. J is TRBJ2-3 and V is TRBV27, with D tentatively TRBD1 (6 bases). The CDR3 loop spans 16 amino acids. Trimming removed 6 bases from V and 0 bases from J, with 16 bases in between. The germline CDR1 and CDR2 sequences are MNHEY and SMNVEV (reference sequence). The chain's CDR3 is CASRPLWDKSTDTQYF. The CDR3, as DNA: TGTGCCAGCAGACCTCTGTGGGACAAAAGCACAGATACGCAGTATTTT.

Points on this clonotype: One end of the junction fails to match germline, which may point to a read error. The chain couples TRBV7-9 to TRBJ2-6; D is unresolved. This CDR3 is 12 amino acids long. Germline V gives CDR1 SEHNR, CDR2 FQNEAQ (reference sequence). The CDR3 DNA follows: TGTGCCAGCAGCCTATCGCAGGACGAACCTCCTTTC. It translates to CASSLSQDEPPF.

This clonotype was counted only a few times. The CDR3 is CASSPLTENTEAFF. The CDR3 coding sequence is TGTGCCAGCTCACCACTTACAGAGAACACTGAAGCTTTCTTT. This chain links TRBV18 with TRBJ1-1; no clear D. There are 14 residues in the CDR3. CDR1 and CDR2 from the germline V gene are KGHSH and LQKENI. V dropped 1 base and J dropped 1 base, with 7 bases sitting between them.

This clonotype was detected only a few times. This rearrangement joins TRBV30 to TRBJ1-6, with TRBD1 as a possible D gene (5 bases). CDR1 and CDR2 (germline): GTSNPN, SVGIG (reference sequence). The CDR3 spans 17 residues. V lost 4 bases and J lost 7, with 23 bases in between. The CDR3 loop reads CAWTSSRDATANSPLHF. CDR3 coding DNA: TGTGCCTGGACCTCCTCCCGGGACGCTACAGCCAATTCACCCCTCCACTTT.

By sample share, this clonotype is medium-sized. V usage is TRBV6-5 and J usage is TRBJ2-1; 7 nucleotides agree with TRBD1. The CDR3 is 14 residues long. CDR1 and CDR2 from the germline V gene are MNHEY and SVGAGI. Unmatched junction bases numbered 3, after V lost 0 bases and J lost 7 bases. The CDR3 protein is CASSYSGTVNEQFF. CDR3 in DNA: TGTGCCAGCAGTTACTCGGGGACAGTGAATGAGCAGTTCTTC.

The J gene is TRBJ2-7, the V gene TRBV19; D gene unclear. Trimming pared 3 bases from V and 5 bases from J, leaving 11 bases between. Looked up from germline, CDR1 is LNHDA and CDR2 is SQIVND (reference sequence). The CDR3 consists of 13 residues. In nucleotides, the CDR3 is TGTGCCAGTAGTATGCCCCCTGGACACGAGCAGTACTTC. Protein sequence: CASSMPPGHEQYF.

This clonotype has more than one count but fewer than ten. The chain couples TRBV6-1 to TRBJ1-1; possible D gene TRBD1, 5 bases. Per the germline V gene, CDR1 is MNHNS and CDR2 is SASEGT. V lost 5 bases to trimming and J lost 3 bases, with 10 bases between them. The CDR3 totals 13 residues. The CDR3 loop reads CASSSRVDTEAFF. The CDR3 DNA reads as TGTGCCAGCAGTTCCAGGGTGGACACTGAAGCTTTCTTT.

The CDR3 here is CAISESRGDEQFF. CDR3 sequence (DNA): TGTGCCATCAGTGAGTCGCGAGGGGATGAGCAGTTCTTC. The V and J genes are TRBV10-3 and TRBJ2-1; TRBD1 or TRBD2 may be the D gene (5 bases each). The V gene lost 0 bases and the J gene lost 8 bases, with 8 bases spanning the gap. There are 13 residues in the CDR3. The germline V gene encodes CDR1 ENHRY and CDR2 SYGVKD.

This clonotype turned up a few times. The V gene is TRBV6-5, the J gene TRBJ1-1; a possible D gene is TRBD1 (5 bases). CDR1 is MNHEY and CDR2 is SVGAGI in the germline V gene. Trimming took off 6 bases at V and 3 bases at J, with 17 bases between the two ends. This CDR3 spans 15 amino acids. The DNA for the CDR3 is TGTGCCAGCAGAGCCCTCGGAGTGGGGGACACTGAAGCTTTCTTT. It encodes CASRALGVGDTEAFF.